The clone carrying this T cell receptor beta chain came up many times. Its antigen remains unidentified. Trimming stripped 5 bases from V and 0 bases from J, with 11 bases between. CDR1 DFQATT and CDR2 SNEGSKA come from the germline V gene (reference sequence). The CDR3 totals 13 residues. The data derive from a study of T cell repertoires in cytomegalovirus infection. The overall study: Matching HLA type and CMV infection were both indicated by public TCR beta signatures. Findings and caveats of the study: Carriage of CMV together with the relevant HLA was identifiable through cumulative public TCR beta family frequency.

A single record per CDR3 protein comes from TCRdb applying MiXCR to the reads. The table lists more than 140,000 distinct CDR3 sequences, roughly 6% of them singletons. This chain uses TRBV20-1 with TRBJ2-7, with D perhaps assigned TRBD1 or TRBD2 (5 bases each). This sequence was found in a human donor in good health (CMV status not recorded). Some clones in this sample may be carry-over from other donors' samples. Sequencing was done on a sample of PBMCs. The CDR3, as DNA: TGCAGTGCTGGGACGGTGAACTCCTACGAGCAGTACTTC. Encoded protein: CSAGTVNSYEQYF.